Described below is a single T cell receptor (beta chain) sequence and its context. No antigen is known for it. The data belong to a study of cytomegalovirus exposure and HLA in healthy donors. Study-wide results and caveats: Earlier analysis looked at TCR beta V segments, and most were productive about 90% or about 30% of the time. Trimming of TCR beta V- and J-genes showed a link, identified in a later analysis, to a missense DCLRE1C variant.

V lost 0 bases, J lost 2 bases, and 10 bases lay in between. The CDR3 length is 15 residues. Germline V CDR1 and CDR2: MNHEY, SVGAGI. In the PCR, 60 Vbeta and 13 Jbeta primers were used. Clones were read by immunoSEQ multiplex PCR, and TCRdb kept only the in-frame ones, dropping some. The repertoire has about 150,000 clones, more than 60% of them found once; the top ten carry roughly 4.2%. This sequence joins TRBV6-5 and TRBJ1-2, with a weak D call TRBD1 (5 bases). Sequenced sample: PBMCs. The receptor was derived from a woman aged 40 to 50 in good health and CMV-seronegative. CDR3 sequence: CASSYSQGTNYGYTF. The CDR3 DNA sequence: TGTGCCAGCAGTTACTCCCAGGGAACCAACTATGGCTACACCTTC.